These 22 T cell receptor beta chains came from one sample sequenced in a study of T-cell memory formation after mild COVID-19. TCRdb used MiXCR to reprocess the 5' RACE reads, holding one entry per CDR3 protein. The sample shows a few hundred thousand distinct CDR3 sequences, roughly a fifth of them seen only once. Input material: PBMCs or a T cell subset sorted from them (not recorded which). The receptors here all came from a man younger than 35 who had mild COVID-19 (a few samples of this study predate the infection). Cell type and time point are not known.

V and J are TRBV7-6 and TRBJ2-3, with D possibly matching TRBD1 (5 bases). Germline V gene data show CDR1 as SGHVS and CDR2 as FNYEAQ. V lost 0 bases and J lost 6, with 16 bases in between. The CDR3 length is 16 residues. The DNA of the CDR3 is TGTGCCAGCAGCTTAGCAGGGGCAGACCATAGGGATACGCAGTATTTT. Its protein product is CASSLAGADHRDTQYF.

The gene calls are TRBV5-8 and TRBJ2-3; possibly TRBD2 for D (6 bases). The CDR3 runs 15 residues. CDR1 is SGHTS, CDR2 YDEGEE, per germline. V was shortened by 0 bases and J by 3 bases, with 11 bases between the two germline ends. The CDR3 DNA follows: TGTGCCAGCAGCTTGGCCACCGGGGGAACAGATACGCAGTATTTT. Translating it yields CASSLATGGTDTQYF.

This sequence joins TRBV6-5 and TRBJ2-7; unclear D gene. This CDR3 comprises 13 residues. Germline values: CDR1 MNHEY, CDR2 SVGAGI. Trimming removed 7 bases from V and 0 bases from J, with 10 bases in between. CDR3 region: CASTGPASYEQYF. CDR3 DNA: TGTGCCAGCACCGGACCGGCCTCCTACGAGCAGTACTTC.

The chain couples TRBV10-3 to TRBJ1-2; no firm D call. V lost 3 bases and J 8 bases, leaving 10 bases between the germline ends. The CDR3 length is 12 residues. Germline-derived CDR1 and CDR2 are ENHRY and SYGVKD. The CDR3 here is CAISDIPSGYTF. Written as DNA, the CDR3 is TGTGCCATCAGTGATATCCCTAGCGGCTACACCTTC.

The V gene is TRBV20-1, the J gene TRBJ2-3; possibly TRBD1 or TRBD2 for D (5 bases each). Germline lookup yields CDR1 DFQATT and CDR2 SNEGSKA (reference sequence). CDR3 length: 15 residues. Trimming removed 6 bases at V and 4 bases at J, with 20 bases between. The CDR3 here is CSAKPGPLSADTQYF. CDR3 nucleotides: TGCAGTGCAAAGCCGGGACCCCTGTCCGCAGATACGCAGTATTTT.

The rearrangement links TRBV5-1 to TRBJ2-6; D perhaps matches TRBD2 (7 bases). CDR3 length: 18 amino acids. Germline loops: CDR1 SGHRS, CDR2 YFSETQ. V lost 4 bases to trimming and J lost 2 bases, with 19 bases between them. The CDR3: CASSRDGGRLTGANVLTF. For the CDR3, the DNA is TGCGCCAGCAGCAGGGACGGGGGGCGGTTAACTGGGGCCAACGTCCTGACTTTC. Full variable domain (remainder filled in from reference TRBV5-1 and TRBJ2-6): KAGVTQTPRYLIKTRGQQVTLSCSPISGHRSVSWYQQTPGQGLQFLFEYFSETQRNKGNFPGRFSGRQFSNSRSEMNVSTLELGDSALYLCASSRDGGRLTGANVLTFGAGSRLTVL.

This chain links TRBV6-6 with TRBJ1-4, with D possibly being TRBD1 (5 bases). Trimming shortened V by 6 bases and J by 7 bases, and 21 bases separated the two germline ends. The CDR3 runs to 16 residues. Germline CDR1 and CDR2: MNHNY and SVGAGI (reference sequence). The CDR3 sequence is CASSRSGTPGGEKLFF. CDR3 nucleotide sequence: TGTGCCAGCAGCCGATCCGGGACCCCCGGGGGTGAAAAACTGTTTTTT.

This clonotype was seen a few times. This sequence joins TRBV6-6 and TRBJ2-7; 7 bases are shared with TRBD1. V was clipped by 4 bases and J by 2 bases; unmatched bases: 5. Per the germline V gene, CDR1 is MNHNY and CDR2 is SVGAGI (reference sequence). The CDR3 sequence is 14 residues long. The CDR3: CASSLTGKTYEQYF. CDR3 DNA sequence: TGTGCCAGCAGTTTGACAGGGAAGACCTACGAGCAGTACTTC.

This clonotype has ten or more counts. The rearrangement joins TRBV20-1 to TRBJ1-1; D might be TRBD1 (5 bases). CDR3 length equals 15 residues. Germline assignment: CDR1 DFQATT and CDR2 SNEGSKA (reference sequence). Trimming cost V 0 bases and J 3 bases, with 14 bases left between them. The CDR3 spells CSARDPQGSYTEAFF. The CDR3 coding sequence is TGCAGTGCTAGAGATCCGCAGGGTTCGTACACTGAAGCTTTCTTT.

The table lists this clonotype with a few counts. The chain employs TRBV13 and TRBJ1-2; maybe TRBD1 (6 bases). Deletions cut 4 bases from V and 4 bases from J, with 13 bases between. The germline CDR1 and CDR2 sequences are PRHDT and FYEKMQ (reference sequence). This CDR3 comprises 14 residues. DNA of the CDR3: TGTGCCAGCAGCTCACAGGGTCATAGCTATGGCTACACCTTC. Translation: CASSSQGHSYGYTF. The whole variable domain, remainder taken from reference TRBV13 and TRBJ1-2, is AAGVIQSPRHLIKEKRETATLKCYPIPRHDTVYWYQQGPGQDPQFLISFYEKMQSDKGSIPDRFSAQQFSDYHSELNMSSLELGDSALYFCASSSQGHSYGYTFGSGTRLTVV.

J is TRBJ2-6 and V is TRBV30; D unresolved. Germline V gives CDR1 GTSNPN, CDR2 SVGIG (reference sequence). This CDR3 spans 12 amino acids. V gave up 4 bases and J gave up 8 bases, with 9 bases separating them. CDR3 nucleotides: TGTGCCTGGACCCCCGGGCCCAACGTCCTGACTTTC. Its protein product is CAWTPGPNVLTF.

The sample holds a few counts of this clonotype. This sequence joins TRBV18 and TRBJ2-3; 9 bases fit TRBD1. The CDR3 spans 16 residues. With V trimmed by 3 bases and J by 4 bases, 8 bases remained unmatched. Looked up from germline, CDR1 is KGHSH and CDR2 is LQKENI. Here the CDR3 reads CASSPQHGTGPDTQYF. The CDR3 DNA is TGTGCCAGCTCACCCCAGCACGGGACAGGGCCAGATACGCAGTATTTT. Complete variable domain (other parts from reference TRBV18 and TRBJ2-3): NAGVMQNPRHLVRRRGQEARLRCSPMKGHSHVYWYRQLPEEGLKFMVYLQKENIIDESGMPKERFSAEFPKEGPSILRIQQVVRGDSAAYFCASSPQHGTGPDTQYFGPGTRLTVL.

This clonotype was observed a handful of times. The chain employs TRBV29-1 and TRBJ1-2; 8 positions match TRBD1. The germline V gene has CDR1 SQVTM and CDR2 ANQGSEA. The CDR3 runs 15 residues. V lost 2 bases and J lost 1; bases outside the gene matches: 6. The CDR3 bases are TGCAGCGTTGAACCACCCGACAGGGGTAACTATGGCTACACCTTC. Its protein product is CSVEPPDRGNYGYTF.

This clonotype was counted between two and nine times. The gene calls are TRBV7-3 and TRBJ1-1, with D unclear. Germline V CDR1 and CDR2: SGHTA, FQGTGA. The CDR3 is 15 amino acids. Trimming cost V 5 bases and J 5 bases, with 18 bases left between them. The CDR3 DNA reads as TGTGCCAGCAGCAGAATAGGAGGTCCTGGGACTGAAGCTTTCTTT. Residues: CASSRIGGPGTEAFF.

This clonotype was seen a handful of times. CDR3: CAWSVGNTGELFF. For the CDR3, the DNA is TGTGCCTGGAGTGTTGGCAACACCGGGGAGCTGTTTTTT. The chain couples TRBV30 to TRBJ2-2, with D hard to call. The V and J ends lost 0 bases and 2 bases respectively, with 4 bases between them. Germline V CDR1 and CDR2: GTSNPN, SVGIG (reference sequence). This CDR3 contains 13 residues. The complete variable domain, with remaining parts taken from reference TRBV30 and TRBJ2-2, reads SQTIHQWPATLVQPVGSPLSLECTVEGTSNPNLYWYRQAAGRGLQLLFYSVGIGQISSEVPQNLSASRPQDRQFILSSKKLLLSDSGFYLCAWSVGNTGELFFGEGSRLTVL.

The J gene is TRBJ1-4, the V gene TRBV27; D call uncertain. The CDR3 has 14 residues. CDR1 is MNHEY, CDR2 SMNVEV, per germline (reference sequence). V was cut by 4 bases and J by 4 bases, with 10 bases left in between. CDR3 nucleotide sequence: TGTGCCAGCAGTTCCCGGGAGCATAATGAAAAACTGTTTTTT. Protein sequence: CASSSREHNEKLFF.

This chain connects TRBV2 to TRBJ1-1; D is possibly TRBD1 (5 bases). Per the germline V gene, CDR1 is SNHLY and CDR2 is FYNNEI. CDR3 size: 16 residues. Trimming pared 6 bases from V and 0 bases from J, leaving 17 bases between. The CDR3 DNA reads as TGTGCCAGCAGAGGCCAACCGGGACTCTTGAACACTGAAGCTTTCTTT. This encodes CASRGQPGLLNTEAFF.

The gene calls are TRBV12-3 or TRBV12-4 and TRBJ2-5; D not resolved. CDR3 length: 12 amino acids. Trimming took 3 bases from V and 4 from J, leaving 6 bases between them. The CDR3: CASSLRLETQYF. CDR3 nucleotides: TGTGCCAGCAGTTTGCGGCTAGAGACCCAGTACTTC.

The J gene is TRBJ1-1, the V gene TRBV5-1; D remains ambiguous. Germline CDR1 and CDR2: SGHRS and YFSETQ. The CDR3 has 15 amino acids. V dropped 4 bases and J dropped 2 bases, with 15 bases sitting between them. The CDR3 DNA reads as TGCGCCAGCAGCAGGATGGGTAAGAGCAACACTGAAGCTTTCTTT. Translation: CASSRMGKSNTEAFF.

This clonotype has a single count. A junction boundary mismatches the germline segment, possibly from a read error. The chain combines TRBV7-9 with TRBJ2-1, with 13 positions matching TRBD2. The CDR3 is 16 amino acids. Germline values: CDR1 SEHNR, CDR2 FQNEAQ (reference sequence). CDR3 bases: TGTGCCGGCAGGACTAGCGGGGGCTCCTCCTACAATGAGCAGTTCTTC. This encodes CAGRTSGGSSYNEQFF.

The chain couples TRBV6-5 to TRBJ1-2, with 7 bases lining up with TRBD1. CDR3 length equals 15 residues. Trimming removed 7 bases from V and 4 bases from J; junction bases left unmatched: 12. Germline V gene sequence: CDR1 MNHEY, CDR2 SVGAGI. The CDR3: CASTYAAGTVYGYTF. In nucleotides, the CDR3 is TGTGCCAGCACCTACGCCGCGGGGACAGTCTATGGCTACACCTTC.

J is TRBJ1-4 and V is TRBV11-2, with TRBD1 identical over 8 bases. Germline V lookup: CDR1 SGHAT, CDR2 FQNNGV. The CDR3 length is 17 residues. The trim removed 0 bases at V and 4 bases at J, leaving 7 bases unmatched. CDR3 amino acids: CASSLDPGTGYNEKLFF. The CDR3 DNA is TGTGCCAGCAGCTTAGATCCGGGGACAGGTTATAATGAAAAACTGTTTTTT. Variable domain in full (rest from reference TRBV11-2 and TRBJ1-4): EAGVAQSPRYKIIEKRQSVAFWCNPISGHATLYWYQQILGQGPKLLIQFQNNGVVDDSQLPKDRFSAERLKGVDSTLKIQPAKLEDSAVYLCASSLDPGTGYNEKLFFGSGTQLSVL.